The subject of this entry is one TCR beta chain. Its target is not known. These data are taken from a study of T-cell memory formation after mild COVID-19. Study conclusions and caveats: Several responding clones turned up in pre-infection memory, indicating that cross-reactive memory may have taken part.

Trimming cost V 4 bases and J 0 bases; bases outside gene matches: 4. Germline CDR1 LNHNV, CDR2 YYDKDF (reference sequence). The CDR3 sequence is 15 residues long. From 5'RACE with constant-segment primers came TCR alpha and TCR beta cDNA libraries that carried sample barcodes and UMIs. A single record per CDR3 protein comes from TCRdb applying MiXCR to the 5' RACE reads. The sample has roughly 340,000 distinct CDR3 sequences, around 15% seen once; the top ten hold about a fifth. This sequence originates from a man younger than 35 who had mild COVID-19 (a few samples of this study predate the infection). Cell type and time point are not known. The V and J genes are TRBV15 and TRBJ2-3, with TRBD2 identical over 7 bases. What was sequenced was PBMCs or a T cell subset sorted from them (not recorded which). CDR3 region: CATSILAESTDTQYF. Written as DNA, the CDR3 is TGTGCCACCAGCATTCTAGCGGAGAGCACAGATACGCAGTATTTT.